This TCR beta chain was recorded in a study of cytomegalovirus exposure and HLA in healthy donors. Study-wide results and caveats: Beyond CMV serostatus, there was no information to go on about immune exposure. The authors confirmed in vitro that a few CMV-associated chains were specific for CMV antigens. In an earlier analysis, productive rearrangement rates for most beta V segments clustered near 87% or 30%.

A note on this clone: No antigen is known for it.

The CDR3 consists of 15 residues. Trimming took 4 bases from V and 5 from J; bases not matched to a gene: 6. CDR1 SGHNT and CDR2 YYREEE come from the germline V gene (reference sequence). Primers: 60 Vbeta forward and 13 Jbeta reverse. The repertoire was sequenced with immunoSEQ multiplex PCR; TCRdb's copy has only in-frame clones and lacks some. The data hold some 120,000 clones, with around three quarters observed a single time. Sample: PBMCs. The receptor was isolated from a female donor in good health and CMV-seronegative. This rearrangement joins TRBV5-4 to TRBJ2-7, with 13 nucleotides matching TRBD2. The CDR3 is CASSPGLAGPNEQYF. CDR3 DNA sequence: TGTGCCAGCAGCCCGGGACTAGCGGGACCCAACGAGCAGTACTTC.